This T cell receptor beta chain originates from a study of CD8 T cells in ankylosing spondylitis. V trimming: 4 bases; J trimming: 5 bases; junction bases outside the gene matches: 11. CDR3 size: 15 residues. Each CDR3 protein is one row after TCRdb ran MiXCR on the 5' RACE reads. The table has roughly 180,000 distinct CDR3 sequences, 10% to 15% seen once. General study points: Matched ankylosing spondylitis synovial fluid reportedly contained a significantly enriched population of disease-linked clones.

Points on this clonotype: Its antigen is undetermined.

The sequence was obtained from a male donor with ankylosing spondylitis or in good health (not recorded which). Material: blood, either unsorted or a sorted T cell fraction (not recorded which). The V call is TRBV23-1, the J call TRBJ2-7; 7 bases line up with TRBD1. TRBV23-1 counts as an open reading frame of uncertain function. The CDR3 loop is CASSPPEGAQDEQYF. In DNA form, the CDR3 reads TGCGCCAGCAGTCCTCCCGAGGGGGCGCAGGACGAGCAGTACTTC.